These 30 T cell receptor beta chains originate from one sample sequenced in a study of cytomegalovirus exposure and HLA in healthy donors. Vbeta (60) and Jbeta (13) primers were used in the PCR. Only in-frame clones appear in the TCRdb table, and some are missing; sequencing was by immunoSEQ multiplex PCR. The table counts approximately 52,000 clones; about 12% lies in the top ten. The sample taken for sequencing was PBMCs. The receptor source for this set is a woman aged 60 to 75 in good health and CMV-seropositive.

The chain employs TRBV18 and TRBJ2-7, with D hard to call. The CDR3 extends over 14 amino acids. Germline CDR1 is KGHSH and CDR2 is LQKENI. V lost 6 bases and J lost 0, with 12 bases in between. The CDR3 region is CASSLTAGSYEQYF. The CDR3 DNA follows: TGTGCCAGCTCTCTCACAGCTGGCTCCTACGAGCAGTACTTC.

This sequence joins TRBV7-2 and TRBJ2-2, with 14 bases lining up with TRBD2. Germline-derived CDR1 and CDR2 are SGHTA and FQGNSA. The CDR3 length is 14 residues. The V and J ends lost 10 bases and 4 bases, in that order; junction bases with no gene match: 2. CDR3 region: CAIGTSGGTGELFF. The CDR3, as DNA: TGTGCCATCGGGACTAGCGGGGGCACCGGGGAGCTGTTTTTT.

The chain combines TRBV12-5 with TRBJ2-1; possible D gene TRBD1, 6 bases. The V gene lost 4 bases and the J gene lost 7 bases, with 8 bases spanning the gap. Germline CDR1 reads LGHNT; CDR2 reads FRNRAP. The CDR3 covers 12 residues. CDR3 protein: CASGYRENEQFF. The CDR3, as DNA: TGTGCTAGTGGTTACAGGGAGAATGAGCAGTTCTTC.

V and J are TRBV6-1 and TRBJ1-1; D is unclear. Trimming took 6 bases from V and 0 from J, leaving 8 bases between them. This CDR3 contains 13 residues. The germline CDR1 and CDR2 sequences are MNHNS and SASEGT. The CDR3 DNA is TGTGCCAGCAGCACGGGGATGAACACTGAAGCTTTCTTT. Translating it yields CASSTGMNTEAFF.

This chain links TRBV7-8 with TRBJ2-2, with TRBD2 matching 12 bases. Germline V lookup: CDR1 SGHVS, CDR2 FQNEAQ. Trimming cost V 8 bases and J 2 bases; bases outside gene matches: 6. This CDR3 has 16 amino acids. This CDR3 is CASGRLAGVNTGELFF. CDR3 in DNA: TGTGCCAGCGGCCGACTAGCGGGGGTTAACACCGGGGAGCTGTTTTTT. The full variable domain, completed using reference TRBV7-8 and TRBJ2-2, is GAGVSQSPRYKVAKRGQDVALRCDPISGHVSLFWYQQALGQGPEFLTYFQNEAQLDKSGLPSDRFFAERPEGSVSTLKIQRTQQEDSAVYLCASGRLAGVNTGELFFGEGSRLTVL.

This rearrangement joins TRBV19 to TRBJ2-3; tentative D call: TRBD2 (6 bases). The CDR3 runs to 15 residues. The V and J ends lost 3 bases and 2 bases respectively, with 12 bases between them. Germline CDR1 and CDR2: LNHDA and SQIVND (reference sequence). For the CDR3, the DNA is TGTGCCAGTAGTATTCTTGGCGGGAACACAGATACGCAGTATTTT. Amino acids: CASSILGGNTDTQYF.

V usage is TRBV6-1 and J usage is TRBJ2-5; 8 bases align to TRBD1. The germline V gene encodes CDR1 MNHNS and CDR2 SASEGT. This CDR3 comprises 15 residues. Trimming cost V 5 bases and J 5 bases; bases outside gene matches: 10. CDR3 bases: TGTGCCAGCAGTCTCATGACAGGGGCGGTGGAGACCCAGTACTTC. The encoded protein is CASSLMTGAVETQYF.

V gene TRBV5-1 combines with J gene TRBJ2-1; 10 bases are shared with TRBD1. V lost 1 base and J lost 5; bases outside the gene matches: 6. CDR1 and CDR2 (germline): SGHRS, YFSETQ. This CDR3 has 16 amino acids. The CDR3 coding sequence is TGCGCCAGCAGCTTGACGCCGGGACAGGGGAACAATGAGCAGTTCTTC. This gives the protein CASSLTPGQGNNEQFF.

The chain carries TRBV5-5 and TRBJ1-1; unclear D gene. The germline V gene has CDR1 SGHKS and CDR2 YYEKEE (reference sequence). This CDR3 is built from 13 residues. Trimming cost V 1 base and J 3 bases, with 7 bases left between them. The CDR3 sequence: CASSLSHYTEAFF. The CDR3 DNA reads as TGTGCCAGCAGCTTGTCCCATTACACTGAAGCTTTCTTT.

This rearrangement joins TRBV6-1 to TRBJ2-2; 11 nucleotides align to TRBD1. Trimming took 4 bases from V and 6 from J; bases not matched to a gene: 13. This CDR3 comprises 18 residues. Germline V lookup: CDR1 MNHNS, CDR2 SASEGT. CDR3 residues: CASSARWTGGVMAGELFF. DNA of the CDR3: TGTGCCAGCAGTGCCCGATGGACAGGGGGCGTTATGGCCGGGGAGCTGTTTTTT.

The J gene is TRBJ1-4, the V gene TRBV19; D gene uncertain. V lost 6 bases and J lost 8, with 16 bases in between. This CDR3 has 14 residues. Germline V lookup: CDR1 LNHDA, CDR2 SQIVND (reference sequence). CDR3 DNA: TGTGCCAGTAGATGGAGGGAAGGAGTAGAAAAACTGTTTTTT. It is translated as CASRWREGVEKLFF. The variable domain in full, with the rest retrieved from reference TRBV19 and TRBJ1-4, is DGGITQSPKYLFRKEGQNVTLSCEQNLNHDAMYWYRQDPGQGLRLIYYSQIVNDFQKGDIAEGYSVSREKKESFPLTVTSAQKNPTAFYLCASRWREGVEKLFFGSGTQLSVL.

The J gene is TRBJ1-6, the V gene TRBV5-6; D is ambiguous. The CDR3 is made up of 14 amino acids. V lost 2 bases, J lost 12 bases, and 15 bases lay in between. The germline CDR1 and CDR2 sequences are SGHDT and YYEEEE. The CDR3, as DNA: TGTGCCAGCAGCTTCCTAGACCGCAAGGTACCCCTCCACTTT. Its protein is CASSFLDRKVPLHF.

The rearrangement links TRBV6-1 to TRBJ1-1; TRBD1 is a possible D gene (6 bases). Trimming took 4 bases from V and 5 from J, leaving 23 bases between them. This CDR3 contains 17 residues. Germline CDR1 and CDR2: MNHNS and SASEGT. This CDR3 reads CASSAKGGGRGGTEAFF. The DNA for the CDR3 is TGTGCCAGCAGTGCCAAGGGGGGGGGAAGAGGTGGGACTGAAGCTTTCTTT.

The V and J genes are TRBV10-2 and TRBJ1-6, with D unresolved. Trimming stripped 3 bases from V and 10 bases from J, with 7 bases between. The CDR3 runs 12 residues. In germline, CDR1 is WSHSY, CDR2 SAAADI. DNA of the CDR3: TGCGCCAGCAGTGATGCACGGTCACCCCTCCACTTT. This gives the protein CASSDARSPLHF.

The chain combines TRBV6-5 with TRBJ2-1, with D unclear. The V and J ends lost 6 bases and 4 bases respectively, with 10 bases between them. CDR1 is MNHEY, CDR2 SVGAGI, per germline. The CDR3 contains 13 residues. The CDR3 here is CASRYTRYNEQFF. CDR3 in DNA: TGTGCCAGCAGGTACACCAGGTACAATGAGCAGTTCTTC.

The chain employs TRBV7-9 and TRBJ1-4; 8 bases fit TRBD1. Germline loops: CDR1 SEHNR, CDR2 FQNEAQ (reference sequence). This CDR3 spans 14 amino acids. The trim removed 5 bases at V and 5 bases at J, leaving 4 bases unmatched. The DNA of the CDR3 is TGTGCCAGCAGCCCGCGACAGGGGAATGAAAAACTGTTTTTT. Protein sequence: CASSPRQGNEKLFF.

V gene TRBV5-6 combines with J gene TRBJ2-2; 7 bases fit TRBD1. Per germline, CDR1 SGHDT and CDR2 YYEEEE. The CDR3 has 16 residues. The V segment lost 2 bases and the J segment 2 bases; nucleotides outside the gene matches: 6. The CDR3 DNA reads TGTGCCAGCAGCTTTAGGACAGGAACTAACACCGGGGAGCTGTTTTTT. Encoded protein: CASSFRTGTNTGELFF. The full variable domain, rest sourced from reference TRBV5-6 and TRBJ2-2, is DAGVTQSPTHLIKTRGQQVTLRCSPKSGHDTVSWYQQALGQGPQFIFQYYEEEERQRGNFPDRFSGHQFPNYSSELNVNALLLGDSALYLCASSFRTGTNTGELFFGEGSRLTVL.

The V and J genes are TRBV2 and TRBJ2-4; TRBD1 matches at 7 bases. Losses at the gene ends were 5 bases for V and 4 bases for J; bases not matched to a gene: 8. Germline-derived CDR1 and CDR2 are SNHLY and FYNNEI. CDR3 length: 15 amino acids. The CDR3 coding sequence is TGTGCCAGCAGTAACGACAGGGCGCCAAAAAACATTCAGTACTTC. This sequence encodes CASSNDRAPKNIQYF.

The V call is TRBV18, the J call TRBJ1-1; D perhaps matches TRBD1 (6 bases). V was trimmed by 2 bases and J by 0 bases, leaving 10 bases between them. This CDR3 spans 15 amino acids. CDR1 is KGHSH and CDR2 is LQKENI in the germline V gene. The CDR3 sequence is CASSPIDRLNTEAFF. The DNA of the CDR3 is TGTGCCAGCTCACCAATCGACAGGTTGAACACTGAAGCTTTCTTT.

This chain joins TRBV5-1 and TRBJ1-2; 7 bases are a match to TRBD1. J gave up 6 bases and V 4 bases, and 6 bases lay outside the gene matches. CDR1 is SGHRS and CDR2 is YFSETQ in the germline V gene. The CDR3 has 13 amino acids. CDR3 region: CASSPDRSDGYTF. DNA for the CDR3: TGCGCCAGCAGCCCGGACAGGAGTGATGGCTACACCTTC.

This chain links TRBV2 with TRBJ2-1, with D maybe TRBD2 (6 bases). Per the germline V gene, CDR1 is SNHLY and CDR2 is FYNNEI. The CDR3 spans 14 residues. Trimming pared 1 base from V and 9 bases from J, leaving 13 bases between. The DNA of the CDR3 is TGTGCCAGCAGTGAAGAGGAGGGGTTGACTGAGCAGTTCTTC. Protein sequence: CASSEEEGLTEQFF.

This chain connects TRBV11-2 to TRBJ2-1; D is undetermined. In germline, CDR1 is SGHAT, CDR2 FQNNGV. The V end was cut by 10 bases, the J end by 0 bases, with 13 bases between. The CDR3 has 14 amino acids. The CDR3 region is CATFGGSSYNEQFF. The CDR3 bases are TGTGCCACCTTCGGCGGTAGCTCCTACAATGAGCAGTTCTTC.

The V gene is TRBV19, the J gene TRBJ1-3; D is unresolved. V lost 7 bases to trimming and J lost 0 bases, with 10 bases between them. CDR1 is LNHDA, CDR2 SQIVND, per germline (reference sequence). CDR3 size: 14 residues. The chain's CDR3 is CASTRGGSGNTIYF. The CDR3 DNA reads TGTGCCAGTACCCGAGGCGGCTCTGGAAACACCATATATTTT.

This chain uses TRBV11-3 with TRBJ2-6; no clear D. The CDR3 is made up of 14 amino acids. The V gene's germline CDR1 is SGHNT and CDR2 YENEEA. Trimming pared 5 bases from V and 2 bases from J, leaving 7 bases between. In nucleotides, the CDR3 is TGTGCCAGCAGCCCCATCCCTGGGGCCAACGTCCTGACTTTC. Protein product: CASSPIPGANVLTF.

J is TRBJ2-1 and V is TRBV14; D might be TRBD2 (7 bases). Germline lookup yields CDR1 SGHDN and CDR2 FVKESK. V lost 2 bases and J 7 bases, leaving 15 bases between the germline ends. This CDR3 has 15 residues. CDR3 in amino acids: CASSQWRGPGNEQFF. For the CDR3, the DNA is TGTGCCAGCAGCCAATGGCGGGGGCCTGGGAATGAGCAGTTCTTC.

A note on this clone: A junction end diverges from the germline sequence, so it may reflect a read error. The J gene is TRBJ2-7, the V gene TRBV7-7; D not certain. The CDR3 has 13 residues. Germline lookup yields CDR1 SSHAT and CDR2 FNYEAQ (reference sequence). The CDR3 sequence: CASSPLTSYEQYF. For the CDR3, the DNA is TGTGCTAGCAGCCCACTTACCTCCTACGAGCAGTACTTC.

J is TRBJ1-1 and V is TRBV27; 7 bases map to TRBD1. Unmatched junction bases numbered 14, after V lost 6 bases and J lost 7 bases. The CDR3 has 15 amino acids. From germline, CDR1 is MNHEY and CDR2 SMNVEV (reference sequence). CDR3 residues: CASSSQFIQGGEAFF. CDR3 DNA sequence: TGTGCCAGCAGCTCCCAGTTTATTCAGGGGGGTGAAGCTTTCTTT.

For this clone: The sample has other DNA sequences that encode this CDR3 too. This rearrangement joins TRBV7-2 to TRBJ1-5; D is possibly TRBD1 (6 bases). With 6 bases removed from V and 2 bases from J, the gap between germline ends came to 8 bases. In germline, CDR1 is SGHTA, CDR2 FQGNSA. There are 13 residues in the CDR3. The CDR3, as DNA: TGTGCCAGCAGTCCAGGGGGCAATCAGCCCCAGCATTTT. It encodes CASSPGGNQPQHF.

The chain is built from TRBV20-1 and TRBJ1-5; D call uncertain. The CDR3 spans 11 residues. Germline CDR1 reads DFQATT; CDR2 reads SNEGSKA (reference sequence). The ends were cut back, 3 bases at V and 9 bases at J, with 9 bases in the middle. The CDR3 loop reads CSARARGPQHF. The DNA for the CDR3 is TGCAGTGCTAGGGCCCGAGGGCCCCAGCATTTT.

This chain connects TRBV5-8 to TRBJ2-7; 7 positions agree with TRBD2. The CDR3 extends over 17 amino acids. V was pared by 4 bases and J by 3 bases, with 16 bases of the junction left unmatched. Germline values: CDR1 SGHTS, CDR2 YDEGEE. Here the CDR3 reads CASSPPGRRGPLYEQYF. The CDR3 DNA is TGTGCCAGCAGCCCGCCCGGGAGGAGGGGACCCCTCTACGAGCAGTACTTC.